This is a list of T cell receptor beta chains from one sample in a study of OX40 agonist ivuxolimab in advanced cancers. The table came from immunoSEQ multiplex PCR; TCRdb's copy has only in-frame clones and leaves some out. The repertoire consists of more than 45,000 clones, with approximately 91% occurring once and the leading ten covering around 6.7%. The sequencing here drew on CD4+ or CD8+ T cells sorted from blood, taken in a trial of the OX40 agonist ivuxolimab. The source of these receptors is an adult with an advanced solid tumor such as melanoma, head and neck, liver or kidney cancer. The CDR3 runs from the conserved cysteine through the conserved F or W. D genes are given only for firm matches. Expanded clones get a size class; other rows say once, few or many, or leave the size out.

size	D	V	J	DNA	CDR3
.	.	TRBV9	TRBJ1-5	TGTGCCAGCAGCGTAGTAGAGCGTAGTACAGAACATAGCAATCAGCCCCAGCATTTT	CASSVVERSTEHSNQPQHF
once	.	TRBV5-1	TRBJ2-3	TGCGCCAGCAGCTTGGACATAGAAGCGGCGAGCACAGATACGCAGTATTTT	CASSLDIEAASTDTQYF
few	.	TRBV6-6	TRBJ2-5	TGTGCCAGCAGTTACTCGACCTCGTTCGGGGAGACCCAGTACTTC	CASSYSTSFGETQYF
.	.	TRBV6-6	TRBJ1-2	TGTGCCACCCTTAAGTTCTCCACCGAGAACTATGGCTACACCTTC	CATLKFSTENYGYTF
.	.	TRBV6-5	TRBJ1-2	TGTGCCAGCAGTCGAGGGGATGGCTACACCTTC	CASSRGDGYTF
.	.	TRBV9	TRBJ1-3	TGTGCCAGCAGCGTCTCGCAGAACGTTGGAAACACCATATATTTT	CASSVSQNVGNTIYF
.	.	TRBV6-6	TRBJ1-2	TGTGCCAGCAGGCTCGGGGGGGAACTGGACTATGGCTACACCTTC	CASRLGGELDYGYTF
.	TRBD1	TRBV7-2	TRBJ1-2	TGTGCCAGCGCGGGACAGACTAACTATGGCTACACCTTC	CASAGQTNYGYTF
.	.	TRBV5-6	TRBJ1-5	TGTGCCAGCAGCTCTCACGGGAATCAGCCCCAGCATTTT	CASSSHGNQPQHF
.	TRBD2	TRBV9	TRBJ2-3	TGTGCCAGCAGTGGGACTAGCGGGGACTACACAGATACGCAGTATTTT	CASSGTSGDYTDTQYF
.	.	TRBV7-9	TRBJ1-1	TGTGCCAGCAGCGCCGAGGGAACCATGAACACTGAAGCTTTCTTT	CASSAEGTMNTEAFF
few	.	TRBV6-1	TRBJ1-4	TGTGCCAGCAGTGCCTCGGGGGGGAGTGAAAAACTGTTTTTT	CASSASGGSEKLFF
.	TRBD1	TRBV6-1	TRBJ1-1	TGTGCCAGCAGAGCTCTGACAGGGCGGGATGCTGAAGCTTTCTTT	CASRALTGRDAEAFF
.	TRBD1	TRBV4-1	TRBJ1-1	TGCGCCAGCAGCCATAGAACGGACAGGGGGAACACTGAAGCTTTCTTT	CASSHRTDRGNTEAFF
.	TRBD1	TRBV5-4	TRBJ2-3	TGTGCCAGCAGTCTTGGACAGGCATACACAGATACGCAGTATTTT	CASSLGQAYTDTQYF
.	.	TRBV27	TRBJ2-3	TGTGCCAGCAGTTTAGGTGACAGCCGCACAGATACGCAGTATTTT	CASSLGDSRTDTQYF
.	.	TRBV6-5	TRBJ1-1	TGTGCCAGCAGTTACTCTACAGGAGGGACTGAAGCTTTCTTT	CASSYSTGGTEAFF
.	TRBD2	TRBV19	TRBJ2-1	TGTGCCACTAGGACTAGCGGGGACTCCTACAATGAGCAGTTCTTC	CATRTSGDSYNEQFF
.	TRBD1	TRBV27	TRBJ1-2	TGTGCCAGCAGTTCCGGGACAGGGGATCTTGGCTACACCTTC	CASSSGTGDLGYTF
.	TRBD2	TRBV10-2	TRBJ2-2	TGCGCCAGCAGTGAAACTAGCGGGGGGACCGGGGAGCTGTTTTTT	CASSETSGGTGELFF
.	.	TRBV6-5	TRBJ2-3	TGTGCCAGCAGTCTAGCAGTTTCAGATACGCAGTATTTT	CASSLAVSDTQYF
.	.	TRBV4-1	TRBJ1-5	TGCGCCAGCAGCCAAGGCCGTCAAAGCAATCAGCCCCAGCATTTT	CASSQGRQSNQPQHF
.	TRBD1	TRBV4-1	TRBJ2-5	TGCGCCAGCAGCTTAAGGGACAGCCAAGAGACCCAGTACTTC	CASSLRDSQETQYF